The 18 T cell receptor beta chains presented below share a single source sample, sequenced in a study of tumor-infiltrating lymphocytes in primary liver carcinoma. A constant-region primer served to make TCR beta cDNA from 500 to 550 ng total RNA. It was through three nested multiplex PCR rounds of slightly modified ARM-PCR that TCR beta libraries arose. TRBV1-TRBV30 forward primers paired with a C-beta reverse primer were used in the first two PCR rounds, which ran roughly 9 cycles each. TCRdb analysed the multiplex PCR reads with MiXCR anew, one entry per CDR3 protein. The table shows roughly 190,000 distinct CDR3 sequences, with about 82% occurring only once. For each extraction, RNA and DNA were obtained together from approximately 20-30 mg of unsorted bulk tissue. Sequenced material: tumor tissue from primary liver carcinoma. The receptor source for this set is a middle-aged man with primary liver carcinoma and hepatitis B virus infection.

This clonotype was picked up a small number of times. The J gene is TRBJ2-2, the V gene TRBV11-2; D remains ambiguous. The V end lost 5 bases, the J end lost 6 bases, and 13 bases lay between the germline ends. Germline V gene data show CDR1 as SGHAT and CDR2 as FQNNGV. The CDR3 covers 14 residues. The CDR3 region has the DNA TGTGCCAGCAGCAAAGACTCGGATGCCGGGGAGCTGTTTTTT. Protein product: CASSKDSDAGELFF.

A note on this clonotype: At one end, the junction sequence differs from germline, possibly due to a read error. The rearrangement joins TRBV20-1 to TRBJ2-7, with D possibly being TRBD2 (7 bases). Germline V lookup: CDR1 DFQATT, CDR2 SNEGSKA (reference sequence). The CDR3 loop spans 12 amino acids. DNA of the CDR3: TGCACTGCTAGAGGGGGGGCCCACGAGCAGTACTTC. Translating it yields CTARGGAHEQYF.

As for this clonotype: This clone may be a read error of a much larger clone one base away. This chain joins TRBV30 and TRBJ2-4; no firm D call. The CDR3 contains 17 residues. The germline V gene encodes CDR1 GTSNPN and CDR2 SVGIG (reference sequence). CDR3 in DNA: TGTGCCTGGAGTGTACGAACCGGAGCTTTAGCCGAAAACATTCAGTACTTC. It encodes CAWSVRTGALAENIQYF.

About this clonotype: Given the absence of the conserved phenylalanine or tryptophan at the CDR3 end, a read error is likely. The chain couples TRBV5-6 to TRBJ2-7; the D is unclear. There are 14 residues in the CDR3. V gave up 1 base and J gave up 0 bases, with 8 bases separating them. Germline loops: CDR1 SGHDT, CDR2 YYEEEE. The CDR3 protein is CASSLWGSSYEQYS. The CDR3 DNA is TGTGCCAGCAGCTTGTGGGGAAGCTCCTACGAGCAGTACTCC.

V and J are TRBV20-1 and TRBJ2-1; no clear D gene. Germline lookup yields CDR1 DFQATT and CDR2 SNEGSKA (reference sequence). The CDR3 has 14 residues. Trimming took 5 bases from V and 8 from J, leaving 19 bases between them. For the CDR3, the DNA is TGCAGTGCTCCCCGCGTGGGATATTTTGATGAGCAGTTCTTC. Amino acid sequence: CSAPRVGYFDEQFF.

In the case of this clonotype: The junction departs from the called germline gene at one end, perhaps through a read error. The chain combines TRBV12-3 or TRBV12-4 with TRBJ2-2, with 11 bases fitting TRBD2. This CDR3 comprises 15 residues. This CDR3 is CANTLTSGNSGELFF. The CDR3 DNA follows: TGTGCCAACACCCTGACTAGCGGGAACAGCGGGGAGCTGTTTTTT.

The CDR3 region is CAGSLKWWEGVRYEQYF. The CDR3 nucleotides read TGTGCCGGTAGTTTAAAATGGTGGGAGGGGGTAAGATACGAGCAGTACTTC. The V and J genes are TRBV12-3 or TRBV12-4 and TRBJ2-7; D perhaps matches TRBD2 (7 bases). The CDR3 spans 17 residues. Trimming took off 11 bases at V and 4 bases at J, with 30 bases between the two ends.

About this clonotype: One end of the junction is discordant with germline, which a read error may explain. The chain couples TRBV4-1 to TRBJ2-6; the D gene is possibly TRBD1 (5 bases). The CDR3 length is 19 residues. Germline assignment: CDR1 MGHRA and CDR2 YSYEKL. The DNA of the CDR3 is TGCACCAGCAACCAAGATTTAGACAGTTCCGACTCTGGGGCCAACGTCCTGACTTTC. This gives the protein CTSNQDLDSSDSGANVLTF.

This clonotype was seen a single time. An end of the junction differs from the germline gene, which may be a read error. This chain connects TRBV4-1 to TRBJ2-1; 7 bases match TRBD2. Germline V CDR1 and CDR2: MGHRA, YSYEKL. This CDR3 region has 15 residues. CDR3: CASSQVGTTYNEQFF. DNA for the CDR3: TGCGCCAGCAGTCAAGTCGGGACTACGTACAATGAGCAGTTCTTC.

As for this clonotype: Germline and junction disagree at one end, which may indicate a read error. The V gene is TRBV5-5, the J gene TRBJ1-2; D is perhaps TRBD1 (6 bases). The CDR3 is 14 residues long. Germline CDR1 SGHKS, CDR2 YYEKEE (reference sequence). DNA for the CDR3: TGTGCCAGCAGCGCTGGGACACTTAGCTATGGCTACACATTC. Its translation: CASSAGTLSYGYTF.

Points on this clonotype: The junction departs from the called germline gene at one end, perhaps through a read error. The chain employs TRBV11-2 and TRBJ1-4; TRBD1 aligns across 8 bases. The CDR3 contains 15 residues. The V gene's germline CDR1 is SGHAT and CDR2 FQNNGV. CDR3 loop: CATRLDPTGVEELFF. The CDR3 nucleotides are TGTGCCACCAGGTTAGACCCGACAGGGGTTGAAGAACTGTTTTTT.

Comments on this clonotype: Compared with germline, one end of the junction differs, possibly owing to a read error. The chain recombines TRBV14 with TRBJ2-1, with D possibly being TRBD1 (6 bases). This CDR3 is built from 16 residues. Germline lookup yields CDR1 SGHDN and CDR2 FVKESK. The CDR3 bases are TGTGCCAGCAGCCCTAGGACAGTGTTGGGATACAATGAGAAGTTCTTC. It translates to CASSPRTVLGYNEKFF. Supplemented by reference TRBV14 and TRBJ2-1, the full variable domain reads EAGVTQFPSHSVIEKGQTVTLRCDPISGHDNLYWYRRVMGKEIKFLLHFVKESKQDESGMPNNRFLAERTGGTYSTLKVQPAELEDSGVYFCASSPRTVLGYNEKFFGPGTRLTVL.

Comments on this clonotype: A much larger clone differs by one base, so this may be a read error. The chain links TRBV5-1 to TRBJ1-2; TRBD1 matches 7 bases. Germline CDR1 reads SGHRS; CDR2 reads YFSETQ. J was trimmed by 6 bases and V by 0 bases; bases with no gene match: 11. The CDR3 spans 16 residues. The DNA of the CDR3 is TGCGCCAGCAGCTTGGGACAGGGTGTAGTATTCGATGGCTACACCTTC. Its protein product is CASSLGQGVVFDGYTF.

Concerning this clonotype itself: Compared with germline, one end of the junction differs, possibly owing to a read error. The chain links TRBV6-1 to TRBJ2-1; weak D call: TRBD2 (5 bases). The CDR3 runs to 15 residues. CDR1 and CDR2 (germline): MNHNS, SASEGT. The CDR3 sequence is CASTLERHTYDEQCF. In DNA, the CDR3 is TGTGCCAGCACTCTGGAGCGGCACACCTACGATGAGCAGTGCTTC.

About this clonotype: At one end the junction does not follow the germline gene, possibly because of a read error. V and J are TRBV5-1 and TRBJ2-1, with 8 bases matching TRBD2. CDR3 length equals 16 residues. The germline CDR1 and CDR2 sequences are SGHRS and YFSETQ. CDR3 coding DNA: TGCGCCGGCAGCCACTTAGCGGGACCCGATGGGGATGAGCAGTTCTTC. It is translated as CAGSHLAGPDGDEQFF.

Concerning this clonotype itself: One base away lies a much larger clone, so this may be a sequencing read error. V is TRBV12-5 and J is TRBJ1-5; D remains unclear. The length of the CDR3 is 12 residues. CDR1 is LGHNT, CDR2 FRNRAP, per germline. DNA for the CDR3: TGTGTTAGTCTAAGGAGGGATCAGCCCCAGCATTTT. Encoded protein: CVSLRRDQPQHF.

For this clonotype: The junction and the germline gene differ at one end; a read error may be behind it. The chain recombines TRBV11-2 with TRBJ1-1; TRBD1 might be the D (5 bases). Germline V CDR1 and CDR2: SGHAT, FQNNGV. The CDR3 extends over 16 amino acids. The DNA of the CDR3 is TGTGCCAGCAGCTTAGCTGGCGGACAAAGGAACATTGAAGCTTTCTTT. Translated: CASSLAGGQRNIEAFF.

Remarks on this clonotype: It may be a read error: a sequence one base away is much more abundant. The rearrangement links TRBV24-1 to TRBJ2-6; D ambiguous. The length of the CDR3 is 15 residues. Germline CDR1 and CDR2: KGHDR and SFDVKD. V shed 3 bases and J shed 5 bases, with 10 bases lying between them. CDR3 region: CATSDHLSRANVLTF. The CDR3 DNA sequence: TGTGCCACCAGTGATCACCTATCTAGGGCCAACGTCCTGACTTTC.